This T cell receptor (beta chain) appears in the sequencing data of a study of cytotoxic CD8 clonotypes in ibrutinib-treated CLL. Study background: For this cohort, patients were some eleven relapsed/refractory and about 16 treatment-naive, while 17 were IGHV unmutated. Mean values per sample were hundreds of thousands of productive templates and 93,000 or so productive rearrangements. Overall study findings and caveats: Public clonotypes showed up rarely, and on treatment they shrank or held steady.

This clone was seen once. Antigen: not known. Repertoires were generated with immunoSEQ multiplex PCR, while TCRdb's copy carries only in-frame clones and drops some. The repertoire has fewer than 90,000 clones, 86% of them found once; the top ten carry around 5.4%. The CDR3 is 12 residues long. Germline lookup yields CDR1 SGDLS and CDR2 YYNGEE. The germline V and J ends were trimmed by 0 bases and 8 bases, with 8 bases remaining between them. The chain links TRBV9 to TRBJ1-1, with D uncertain. The starting material was PBMCs, obtained before ibrutinib treatment. The receptor comes from a human donor with chronic lymphocytic leukemia. DNA of the CDR3: TGTGCCAGCAGCGTAGACCGGGGAGAAGCTTTCTTT. This translates into CASSVDRGEAFF.